This TCR beta chain emerged from a study of immune evolution from preneoplasia to lung adenocarcinoma. Study background: HLA loss of heterozygosity: approximately 7.5% AIS, 15% MIA, roughly 35% ADC, none AAH. Study-level results: Clonality was highest in normal lung, lower in later-stage lesions apparently.

Comment on this clone: The antigen is undetermined.

V lost 5 bases and J 9 bases, leaving 17 bases between the germline ends. Per germline, CDR1 MNHEY and CDR2 SMNVEV (reference sequence). The CDR3 consists of 13 residues. Libraries were prepared by immunoSEQ multiplex PCR; TCRdb keeps only in-frame clonotypes and omits some of them. The sample contains 11,000 to 15,000 clones, 65% to 90% of which appear only once. Material: FFPE lung adenocarcinoma in situ tissue. V and J are TRBV27 and TRBJ2-7; D possibly matches TRBD1 or TRBD2 (7 bases each). This clonotype was sampled from an older donor with lung adenocarcinoma. CDR3 protein: CASSQDRWGGQYF. DNA for the CDR3: TGTGCCAGCAGTCAGGACAGGTGGGGGGGGCAGTACTTC.